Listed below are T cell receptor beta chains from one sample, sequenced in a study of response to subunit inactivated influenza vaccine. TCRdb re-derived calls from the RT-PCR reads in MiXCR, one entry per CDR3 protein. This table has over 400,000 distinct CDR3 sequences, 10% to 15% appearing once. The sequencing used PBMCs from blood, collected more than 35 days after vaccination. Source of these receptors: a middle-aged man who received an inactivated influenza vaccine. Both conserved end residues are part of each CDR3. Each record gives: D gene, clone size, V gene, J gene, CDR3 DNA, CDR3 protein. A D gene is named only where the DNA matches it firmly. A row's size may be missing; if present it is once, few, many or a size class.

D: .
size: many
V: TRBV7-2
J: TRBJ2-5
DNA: TGTGCCAGCAGCCCAGGAGGCAGGGTCCAAGAGACCCAGTACTTC
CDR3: CASSPGGRVQETQYF

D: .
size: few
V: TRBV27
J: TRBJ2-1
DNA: TGTGCCAGCAGTCTAATTACTATCCGGGACAGGGGACTAGCGGCGTACAATGAGCAGTTCTTC
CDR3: CASSLITIRDRGLAAYNEQFF

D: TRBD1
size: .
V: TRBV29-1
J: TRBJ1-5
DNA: TGCAGCGTGACCCAGGGGGATAGCAATCAGCCCCAGCATTTT
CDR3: CSVTQGDSNQPQHF

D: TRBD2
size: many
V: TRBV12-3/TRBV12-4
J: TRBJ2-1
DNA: TGTGCCAGCAGTTTCACGGGGGGATCCTACAATGAGCAGTTCTTC
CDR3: CASSFTGGSYNEQFF

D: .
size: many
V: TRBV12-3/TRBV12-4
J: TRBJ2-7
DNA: TGTGCCAGCACCCGGGACACCACACCGGCAGAGCAGTACTTC
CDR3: CASTRDTTPAEQYF

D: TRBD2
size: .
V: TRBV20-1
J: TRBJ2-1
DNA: TGCAGTGCTAGACCGACTAGCGGGAGAGGTAGGCAGTTCTTC
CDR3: CSARPTSGRGRQFF

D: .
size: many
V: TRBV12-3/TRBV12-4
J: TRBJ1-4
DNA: TGTGCCAGCAGTCGCAGGGGATCTGCAACTAATGAAAAACTGTTTTTT
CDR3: CASSRRGSATNEKLFF

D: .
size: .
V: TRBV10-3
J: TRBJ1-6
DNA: TGTGCCACACGGACGGTGAATTCACCCCTCCACTTT
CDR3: CATRTVNSPLHF

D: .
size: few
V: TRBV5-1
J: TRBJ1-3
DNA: TGCGCCAGCAGCTTGGGAACGGACTCTGGAAACACCATATATTTT
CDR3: CASSLGTDSGNTIYF

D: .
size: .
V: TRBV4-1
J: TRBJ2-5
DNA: TGCGCCAGCAGCCAAGGGCTAGCGTATGAGACCCAGTACTTC
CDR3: CASSQGLAYETQYF

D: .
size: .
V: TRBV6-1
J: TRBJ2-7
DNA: TGTGCCAGCAGCAGGGGCTACCTTAACTCCTACGAGCAGTACTTC
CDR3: CASSRGYLNSYEQYF